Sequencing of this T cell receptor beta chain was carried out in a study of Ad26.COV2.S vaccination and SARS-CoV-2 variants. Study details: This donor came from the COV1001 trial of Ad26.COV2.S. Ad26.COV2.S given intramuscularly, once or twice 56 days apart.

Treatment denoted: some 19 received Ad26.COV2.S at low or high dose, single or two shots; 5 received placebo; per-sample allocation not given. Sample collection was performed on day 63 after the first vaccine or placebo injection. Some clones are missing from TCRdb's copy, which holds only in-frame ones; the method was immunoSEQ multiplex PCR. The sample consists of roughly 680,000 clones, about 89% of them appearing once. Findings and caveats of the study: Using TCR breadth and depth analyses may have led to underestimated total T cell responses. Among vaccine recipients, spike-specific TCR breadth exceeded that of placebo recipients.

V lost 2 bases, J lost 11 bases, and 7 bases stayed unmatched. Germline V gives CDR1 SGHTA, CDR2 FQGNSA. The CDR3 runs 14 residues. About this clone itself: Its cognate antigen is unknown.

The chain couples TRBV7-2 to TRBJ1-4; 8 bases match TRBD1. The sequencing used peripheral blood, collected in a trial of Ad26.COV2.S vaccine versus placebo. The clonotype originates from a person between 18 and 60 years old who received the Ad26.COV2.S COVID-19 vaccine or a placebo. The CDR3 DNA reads TGTGCCAGCAGCTTACCGGACAGGGACGCGAAACTGTTTTTT. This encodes CASSLPDRDAKLFF.